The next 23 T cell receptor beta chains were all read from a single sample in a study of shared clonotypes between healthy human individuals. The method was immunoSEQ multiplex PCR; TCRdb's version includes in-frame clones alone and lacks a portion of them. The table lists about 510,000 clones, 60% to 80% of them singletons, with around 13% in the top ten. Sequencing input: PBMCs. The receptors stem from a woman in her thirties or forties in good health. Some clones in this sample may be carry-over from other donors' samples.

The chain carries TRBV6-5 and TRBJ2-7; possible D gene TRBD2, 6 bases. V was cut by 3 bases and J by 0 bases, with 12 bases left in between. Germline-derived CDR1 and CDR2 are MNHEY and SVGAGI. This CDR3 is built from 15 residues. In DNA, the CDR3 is TGTGCCAGCAGTTATGGGGGGACTGGCTCCTACGAGCAGTACTTC. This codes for CASSYGGTGSYEQYF.

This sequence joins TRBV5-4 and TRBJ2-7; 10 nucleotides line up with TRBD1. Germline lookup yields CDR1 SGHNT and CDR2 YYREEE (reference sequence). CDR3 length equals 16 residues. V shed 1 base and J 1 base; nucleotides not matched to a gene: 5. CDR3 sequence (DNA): TGTGCCAGCAGCTTGCCGCCGGGACAGGGGTCCTACGAGCAGTACTTC. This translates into CASSLPPGQGSYEQYF.

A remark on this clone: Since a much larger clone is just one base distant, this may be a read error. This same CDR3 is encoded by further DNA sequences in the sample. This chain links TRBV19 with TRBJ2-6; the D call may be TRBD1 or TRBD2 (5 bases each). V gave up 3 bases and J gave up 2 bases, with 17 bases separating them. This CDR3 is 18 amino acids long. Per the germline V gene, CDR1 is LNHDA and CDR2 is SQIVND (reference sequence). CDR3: CASSIPGRRAAGANVLTF. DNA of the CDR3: TGTGCCAGTAGTATCCCAGGGCGGCGGGCAGCTGGGGCCAACGTCCTGACTTTC.

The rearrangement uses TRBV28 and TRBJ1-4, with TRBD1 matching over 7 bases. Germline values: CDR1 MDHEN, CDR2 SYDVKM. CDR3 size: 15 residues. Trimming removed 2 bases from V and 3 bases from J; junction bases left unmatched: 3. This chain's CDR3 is CASSLKGAANEKLFF. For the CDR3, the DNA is TGTGCCAGCAGTTTAAAGGGGGCAGCTAATGAAAAACTGTTTTTT.

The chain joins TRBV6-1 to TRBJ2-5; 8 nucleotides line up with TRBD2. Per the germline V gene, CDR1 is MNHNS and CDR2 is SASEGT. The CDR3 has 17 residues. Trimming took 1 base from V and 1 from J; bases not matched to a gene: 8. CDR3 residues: CASSEGPVAGFQETQYF. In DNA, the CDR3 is TGTGCCAGCAGTGAAGGCCCAGTAGCGGGGTTCCAAGAGACCCAGTACTTC.

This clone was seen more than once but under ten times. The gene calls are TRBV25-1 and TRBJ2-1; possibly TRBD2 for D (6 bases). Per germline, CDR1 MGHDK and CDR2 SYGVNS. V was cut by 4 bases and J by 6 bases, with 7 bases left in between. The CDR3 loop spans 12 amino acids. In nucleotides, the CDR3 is TGTGCCAGCAGTGGGGACTCCAATGAGCAGTTCTTC. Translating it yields CASSGDSNEQFF.

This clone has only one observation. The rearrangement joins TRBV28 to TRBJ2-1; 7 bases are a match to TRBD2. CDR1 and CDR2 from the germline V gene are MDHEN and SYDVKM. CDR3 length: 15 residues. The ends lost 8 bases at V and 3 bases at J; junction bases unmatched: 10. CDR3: CASVGGFIVYNEQFF. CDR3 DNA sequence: TGTGCCAGCGTCGGGGGGTTTATCGTCTACAATGAGCAGTTCTTC.

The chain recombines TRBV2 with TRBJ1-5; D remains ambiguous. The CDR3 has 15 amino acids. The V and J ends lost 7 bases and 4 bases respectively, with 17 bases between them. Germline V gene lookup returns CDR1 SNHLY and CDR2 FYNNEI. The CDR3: CASTPGLPRNQPQHF. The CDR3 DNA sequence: TGTGCCAGCACCCCCGGCTTACCAAGGAATCAGCCCCAGCATTTT.

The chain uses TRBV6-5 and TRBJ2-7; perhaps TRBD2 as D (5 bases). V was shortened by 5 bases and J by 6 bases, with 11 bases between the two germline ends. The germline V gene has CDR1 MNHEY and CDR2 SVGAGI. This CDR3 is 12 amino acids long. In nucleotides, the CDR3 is TGTGCCAGCAGTCCCCGGGGAGTCGAGCAGTACTTC. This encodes CASSPRGVEQYF.

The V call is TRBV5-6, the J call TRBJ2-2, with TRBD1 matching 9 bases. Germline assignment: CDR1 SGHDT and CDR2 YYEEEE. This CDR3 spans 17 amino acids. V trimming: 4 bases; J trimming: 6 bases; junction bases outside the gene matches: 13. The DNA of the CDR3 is TGTGCCAGCAGCCGAACACCCGGGACAGGGAGGCCCGGGGAGCTGTTTTTT. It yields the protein CASSRTPGTGRPGELFF.

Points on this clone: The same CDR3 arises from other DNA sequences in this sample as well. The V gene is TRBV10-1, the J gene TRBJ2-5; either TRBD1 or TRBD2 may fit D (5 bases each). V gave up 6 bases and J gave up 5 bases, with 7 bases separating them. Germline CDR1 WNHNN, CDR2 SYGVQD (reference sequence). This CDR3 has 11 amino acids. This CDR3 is CASSEGETQYF. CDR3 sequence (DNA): TGCGCCAGCAGCGAGGGGGAGACCCAGTACTTC.

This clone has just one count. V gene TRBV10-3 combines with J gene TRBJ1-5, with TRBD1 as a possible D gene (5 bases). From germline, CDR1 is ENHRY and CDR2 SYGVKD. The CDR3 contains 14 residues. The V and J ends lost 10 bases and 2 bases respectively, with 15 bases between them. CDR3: CATGLPGGNQPQHF. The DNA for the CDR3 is TGTGCCACGGGACTCCCGGGGGGCAATCAGCCCCAGCATTTT.

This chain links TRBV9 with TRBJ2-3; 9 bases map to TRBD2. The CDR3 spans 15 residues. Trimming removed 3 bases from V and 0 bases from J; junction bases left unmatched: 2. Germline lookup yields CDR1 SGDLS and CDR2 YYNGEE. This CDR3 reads CASSGLAASTDTQYF. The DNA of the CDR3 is TGTGCCAGCAGCGGACTAGCGGCTAGCACAGATACGCAGTATTTT.

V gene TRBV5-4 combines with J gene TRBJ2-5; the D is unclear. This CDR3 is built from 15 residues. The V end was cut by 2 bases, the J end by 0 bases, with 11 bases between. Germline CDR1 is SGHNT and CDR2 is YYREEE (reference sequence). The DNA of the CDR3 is TGTGCCAGCAGCTTTGATCTACGCCACCAAGAGACCCAGTACTTC. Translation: CASSFDLRHQETQYF.

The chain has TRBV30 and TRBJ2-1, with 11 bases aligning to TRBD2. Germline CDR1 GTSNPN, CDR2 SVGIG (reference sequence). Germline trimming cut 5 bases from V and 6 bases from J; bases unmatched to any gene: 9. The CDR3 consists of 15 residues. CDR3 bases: TGTGCCTGGGCCCCGGGTAGCGGGAGGGCCAATGAGCAGTTCTTC. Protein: CAWAPGSGRANEQFF.

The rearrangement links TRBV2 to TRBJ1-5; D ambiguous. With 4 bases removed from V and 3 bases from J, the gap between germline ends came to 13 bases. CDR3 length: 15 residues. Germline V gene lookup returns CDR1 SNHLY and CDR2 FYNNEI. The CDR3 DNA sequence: TGTGCCAGCAGTGTAAGAGGGTCCGTCAATCAGCCCCAGCATTTT. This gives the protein CASSVRGSVNQPQHF.

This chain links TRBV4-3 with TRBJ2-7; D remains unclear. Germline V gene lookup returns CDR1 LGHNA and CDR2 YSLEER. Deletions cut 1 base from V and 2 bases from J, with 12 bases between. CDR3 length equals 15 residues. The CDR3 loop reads CASSQGSAPTYEQYF. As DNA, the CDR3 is TGCGCCAGCAGCCAAGGTTCAGCGCCTACCTACGAGCAGTACTTC.

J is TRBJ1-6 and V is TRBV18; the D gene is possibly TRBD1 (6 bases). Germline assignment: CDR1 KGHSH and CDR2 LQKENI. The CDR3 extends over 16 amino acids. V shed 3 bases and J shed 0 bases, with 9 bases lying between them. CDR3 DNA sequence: TGTGCCAGCTCACCCAAGGACAGCTCCTATAATTCACCCCTCCACTTT. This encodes CASSPKDSSYNSPLHF.

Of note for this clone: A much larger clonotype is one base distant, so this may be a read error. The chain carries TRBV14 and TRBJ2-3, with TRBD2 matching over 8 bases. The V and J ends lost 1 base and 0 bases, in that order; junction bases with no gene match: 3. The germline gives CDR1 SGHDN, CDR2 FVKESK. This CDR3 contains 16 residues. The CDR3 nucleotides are TGTGCCAGCAGCCAAGGAGGCGGGGGGAGCACAGATACGCAGTATTTT. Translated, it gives CASSQGGGGSTDTQYF. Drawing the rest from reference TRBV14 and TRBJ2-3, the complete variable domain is EAGVTQFPSHSVIEKGQTVTLRCDPISGHDNLYWYRRVMGKEIKFLLHFVKESKQDESGMPNNRFLAERTGGTYSTLKVQPAELEDSGVYFCASSQGGGGSTDTQYFGPGTRLTVL.

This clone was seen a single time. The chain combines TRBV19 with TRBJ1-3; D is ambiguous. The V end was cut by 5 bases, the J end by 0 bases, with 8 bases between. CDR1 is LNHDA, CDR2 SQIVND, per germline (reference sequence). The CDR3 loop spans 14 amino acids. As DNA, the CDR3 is TGTGCCAGTAGTTTCGGCTCCTCTGGAAACACCATATATTTT. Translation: CASSFGSSGNTIYF.

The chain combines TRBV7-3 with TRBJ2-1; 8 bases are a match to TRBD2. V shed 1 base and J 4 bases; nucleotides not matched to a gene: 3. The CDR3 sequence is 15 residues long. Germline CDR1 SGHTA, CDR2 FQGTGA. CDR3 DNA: TGTGCCAGCAGCTTAAAAGCGGGAGCGTACAATGAGCAGTTCTTC. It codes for CASSLKAGAYNEQFF.

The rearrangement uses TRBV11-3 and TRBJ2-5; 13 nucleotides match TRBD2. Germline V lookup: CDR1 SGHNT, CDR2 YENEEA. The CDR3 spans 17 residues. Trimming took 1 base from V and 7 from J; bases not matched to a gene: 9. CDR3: CASSLAGLAGWFGTQYF. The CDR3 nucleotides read TGTGCCAGCAGCTTAGCGGGACTAGCGGGGTGGTTCGGGACCCAGTACTTC. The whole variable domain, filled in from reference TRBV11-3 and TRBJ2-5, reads EAGVVQSPRYKIIEKKQPVAFWCNPISGHNTLYWYLQNLGQGPELLIRYENEEAVDDSQLPKDRFSAERLKGVDSTLKIQPAELGDSAVYLCASSLAGLAGWFGTQYFGPGTRLLVL.

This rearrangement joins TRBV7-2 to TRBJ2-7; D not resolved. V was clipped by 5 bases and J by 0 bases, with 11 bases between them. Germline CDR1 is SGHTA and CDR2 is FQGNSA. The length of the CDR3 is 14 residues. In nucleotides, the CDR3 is TGTGCCAGCAGCCAAAGACAAGCCTCCTACGAGCAGTACTTC. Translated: CASSQRQASYEQYF.